This TCR beta chain was sequenced for a study of shared clonotypes between healthy human individuals. Trimming removed 6 bases from V and 4 bases from J, with 17 bases in between. Germline assignment: CDR1 SGHRS and CDR2 YFSETQ. This CDR3 region has 15 residues. TCRdb's copy holds only in-frame clones and misses some; the assay was immunoSEQ multiplex PCR. The table has roughly 500,000 clones, 60% to 80% seen once. The source of this sequence is a woman in her thirties or forties in good health. Some clones in this sample may be carry-over from other donors' samples. The chain recombines TRBV5-1 with TRBJ2-1, with unresolved D. The sequencing input was PBMCs. In nucleotides, the CDR3 is TGCGCCAGCACCAAGGTCAAAGCCCCTTACAATGAGCAGTTCTTC. Translated: CASTKVKAPYNEQFF.